This T cell receptor (beta chain) was captured in a study of cytomegalovirus exposure and HLA in healthy donors. Sequencing was performed with immunoSEQ multiplex PCR; in TCRdb, only in-frame clones are kept and a portion is missing. Of 220,000 or so clones listed, around nine tenths are singletons. This CDR3 spans 14 amino acids. Looked up from germline, CDR1 is MDHEN and CDR2 is SYDVKM. The V end lost 2 bases, the J end lost 5 bases, and 12 bases lay between the germline ends. The chain has TRBV28 and TRBJ1-1; no definite D call. Sequenced input: PBMCs. The origin of this receptor is a woman aged 18-30 years in good health and CMV-seropositive. CDR3 sequence: CASSLTRVRTEAFF. The DNA of the CDR3 is TGTGCCAGCAGTTTAACGAGGGTAAGGACTGAAGCTTTCTTT.